The 29 T cell receptor beta chains given below trace back to one sample, sequenced in a study of cytomegalovirus exposure and HLA in healthy donors. Produced via immunoSEQ multiplex PCR; TCRdb's table is partial and in-frame only. The table shows about 58,000 clones, with about 88% occurring only once. Sequenced sample: PBMCs. These receptors were collected from a man between 18 and 35 years old in good health and CMV-seronegative.

The chain combines TRBV15 with TRBJ2-7; TRBD2 agrees at 10 bases. Trimming took 1 base from V and 3 from J; bases not matched to a gene: 3. This CDR3 has 15 residues. Germline V lookup: CDR1 LNHNV, CDR2 YYDKDF (reference sequence). CDR3 sequence (DNA): TGTGCCACCAGCAGAGCCGGGACTAGCGACTACGAGCAGTACTTC. This codes for CATSRAGTSDYEQYF.

The gene calls are TRBV5-6 and TRBJ2-2; tentative D call: TRBD2 (5 bases). This CDR3 has 13 amino acids. Trimming removed 2 bases from V and 11 bases from J, with 13 bases in between. Germline V gives CDR1 SGHDT, CDR2 YYEEEE. CDR3 residues: CASSFLALDELFF. CDR3 in DNA: TGTGCCAGCAGCTTCTTAGCGCTGGACGAGCTGTTTTTT.

Only one count was recorded for this clone. The V and J genes are TRBV4-1 and TRBJ2-1, with 14 bases matching TRBD2. Losses at the gene ends were 3 bases for V and 2 bases for J; bases not matched to a gene: 3. The CDR3 runs to 17 residues. Looked up from germline, CDR1 is MGHRA and CDR2 is YSYEKL. This chain's CDR3 is CASSQGLAGVAYNEQFF. The DNA of the CDR3 is TGCGCCAGCAGCCAGGGACTAGCGGGAGTTGCCTACAATGAGCAGTTCTTC.

The chain joins TRBV7-6 to TRBJ2-2; 10 bases are a match to TRBD2. The length of the CDR3 is 15 residues. The germline gives CDR1 SGHVS, CDR2 FNYEAQ. With V trimmed by 5 bases and J by 6 bases, 6 bases remained unmatched. The DNA of the CDR3 is TGTGCCAGCAGCCCCCTAGCGGGAGCCGCCGGGGAGCTGTTTTTT. Protein product: CASSPLAGAAGELFF. The variable domain in full, with the rest retrieved from reference TRBV7-6 and TRBJ2-2, is GAGVSQSPRYKVTKRGQDVALRCDPISGHVSLYWYRQALGQGPEFLTYFNYEAQQDKSGLPNDRFSAERPEGSISTLTIQRTEQRDSAMYRCASSPLAGAAGELFFGEGSRLTVL.

The rearrangement uses TRBV9 and TRBJ2-1, with 13 bases fitting TRBD2. Trimming took 5 bases from V and 8 from J; bases not matched to a gene: 4. The CDR3 is made up of 14 amino acids. Germline-derived CDR1 and CDR2 are SGDLS and YYNGEE. CDR3 sequence: CASSWTSGSDEQFF. In DNA form, the CDR3 reads TGTGCCAGCAGTTGGACTAGCGGGAGCGATGAGCAGTTCTTC.

V and J are TRBV10-3 and TRBJ1-2; maybe TRBD1 (5 bases). Germline V lookup: CDR1 ENHRY, CDR2 SYGVKD. The CDR3 spans 11 residues. The V gene lost 3 bases and the J gene lost 13 bases, with 12 bases spanning the gap. CDR3 loop: CAISDGGACTF. Here the CDR3 DNA reads TGTGCCATCAGTGACGGTGGGGCCTGCACCTTC.

V and J are TRBV9 and TRBJ2-5; no firm D call. V lost 4 bases and J lost 2, with 12 bases in between. Germline assignment: CDR1 SGDLS and CDR2 YYNGEE. This CDR3 is 14 amino acids long. CDR3 in DNA: TGTGCCAGCAGCCCGTCCCCCGTTCAAGAGACCCAGTACTTC. Translated, it gives CASSPSPVQETQYF.

This clone was seen a single time. The genes are TRBV5-1 and TRBJ1-1; D remains ambiguous. CDR1 SGHRS and CDR2 YFSETQ come from the germline V gene. The V end was cut by 2 bases, the J end by 0 bases, with 11 bases between. This CDR3 is 15 amino acids long. In nucleotides, the CDR3 is TGCGCCAGCAGCTTAGGGAGAACGATGAACACTGAAGCTTTCTTT. This gives the protein CASSLGRTMNTEAFF.

The rearrangement joins TRBV4-3 to TRBJ2-1, with unresolved D. Trimming shortened V by 0 bases and J by 13 bases, and 10 bases separated the two germline ends. In germline, CDR1 is LGHNA, CDR2 YSLEER. The CDR3 totals 12 residues. CDR3 nucleotide sequence: TGCGCCAGCAGCCAAGATCAGTCTAGACAGTTCTTC. It codes for CASSQDQSRQFF.

This chain joins TRBV11-2 and TRBJ2-7, with 8 positions matching TRBD2. The germline CDR1 and CDR2 sequences are SGHAT and FQNNGV. J lost 4 bases, V lost 1 base, and 15 bases had no gene match. The CDR3 is 18 amino acids. CDR3 loop: CASSLALPSGSPSYEQYF. The CDR3 DNA reads as TGTGCCAGCAGCTTAGCCCTACCGAGCGGGAGTCCCTCGTACGAGCAGTACTTC.

The chain links TRBV7-3 to TRBJ2-3; D might be TRBD1 (6 bases). Germline-derived CDR1 and CDR2 are SGHTA and FQGTGA. This CDR3 region has 13 residues. V gave up 6 bases and J gave up 9 bases, with 16 bases separating them. The DNA of the CDR3 is TGTGCCAGCAGAACGACCCCCGGGACAACGCAGTATTTT. Translating gives CASRTTPGTTQYF.

This chain uses TRBV4-2 with TRBJ1-5; unclear D gene. Trimming pared 0 bases from V and 6 bases from J, leaving 6 bases between. CDR1 and CDR2 (germline): LGHNA, YNFKEQ. CDR3 length equals 13 residues. Here the CDR3 reads CASSQDSFQPQHF. CDR3 DNA: TGTGCCAGCAGCCAAGATTCTTTTCAGCCCCAGCATTTT.

This chain connects TRBV5-4 to TRBJ2-1; 12 bases are a match to TRBD2. The CDR3 extends over 15 amino acids. The germline V gene has CDR1 SGHNT and CDR2 YYREEE (reference sequence). V lost 4 bases and J lost 6; bases outside the gene matches: 5. CDR3 region: CASSILAGGRNEQFF. The CDR3 DNA reads TGTGCCAGCAGCATACTAGCGGGAGGCCGCAATGAGCAGTTCTTC.

The chain joins TRBV4-3 to TRBJ2-1, with a tentative D call TRBD2 (5 bases). Per the germline V gene, CDR1 is LGHNA and CDR2 is YSLEER. Trimming cost V 3 bases and J 0 bases, with 9 bases left between them. The CDR3 is made up of 15 amino acids. The CDR3 is CASSQGAASYNEQFF. DNA of the CDR3: TGCGCCAGCAGCCAGGGAGCGGCCTCCTACAATGAGCAGTTCTTC.

The chain has TRBV5-1 and TRBJ2-7; 16 nucleotides agree with TRBD2. Germline assignment: CDR1 SGHRS and CDR2 YFSETQ. The CDR3 runs 17 residues. V lost 3 bases and J lost 3; bases outside the gene matches: 6. The CDR3 coding sequence is TGCGCCAGCAGCTCGGGACTAGCGGGAGGGCTGAGCTACGAGCAGTACTTC. Translation gives CASSSGLAGGLSYEQYF. The complete variable domain, with remaining parts taken from reference TRBV5-1 and TRBJ2-7, reads KAGVTQTPRYLIKTRGQQVTLSCSPISGHRSVSWYQQTPGQGLQFLFEYFSETQRNKGNFPGRFSGRQFSNSRSEMNVSTLELGDSALYLCASSSGLAGGLSYEQYFGPGTRLTVT.

The rearrangement uses TRBV18 and TRBJ1-2; 7 bases are shared with TRBD1. Germline trimming cut 6 bases from V and 2 bases from J; bases unmatched to any gene: 6. Germline values: CDR1 KGHSH, CDR2 LQKENI. CDR3 length equals 14 residues. The CDR3 bases are TGTGCCAGCTCCCCAACGGGACAGAACTATGGCTACACCTTC. It translates to CASSPTGQNYGYTF.

CDR3 sequence reads: CATSSLAGPGAGELFF. In DNA form, the CDR3 reads TGTGCCACCAGCAGCTTAGCGGGGCCGGGAGCCGGGGAGCTGTTTTTT. This chain connects TRBV15 to TRBJ2-2; TRBD2 aligns across 8 bases. The length of the CDR3 is 16 residues. V gave up 3 bases and J gave up 6 bases; unmatched junction bases: 9. Germline-derived CDR1 and CDR2 are LNHNV and YYDKDF (reference sequence).

The rearrangement links TRBV19 to TRBJ2-1; 10 bases are shared with TRBD2. This CDR3 spans 16 amino acids. Trimming cost V 5 bases and J 7 bases; bases outside gene matches: 11. CDR1 and CDR2 (germline): LNHDA, SQIVND (reference sequence). The CDR3 region has the DNA TGTGCCAGTAGTGGACGGGCTAGCGGGAGAAGTAATGAGCAGTTCTTC. Its protein product is CASSGRASGRSNEQFF.

The V gene is TRBV5-1, the J gene TRBJ2-5; 8 bases are shared with TRBD2. Germline assignment: CDR1 SGHRS and CDR2 YFSETQ. V was pared by 3 bases and J by 4 bases, with 14 bases of the junction left unmatched. CDR3 size: 17 residues. The CDR3 region has the DNA TGCGCCAGCAGCTCCGGTTCGCCGGGAGGGGGTGGAGAGACCCAGTACTTC. Its protein product is CASSSGSPGGGGETQYF.

The chain employs TRBV7-3 and TRBJ2-3; 8 positions agree with TRBD2. CDR3 length: 17 residues. Losses at the gene ends were 5 bases for V and 3 bases for J; bases not matched to a gene: 13. The germline V gene encodes CDR1 SGHTA and CDR2 FQGTGA. In nucleotides, the CDR3 is TGTGCCAGCAGCCCCGAAGCGACTAGCGATAGGACAGATACGCAGTATTTT. Protein sequence: CASSPEATSDRTDTQYF.

The CDR3 nucleotides read TGTGCCAGCAGCCGGGCCTGGGGGAGGGATGAGCAGTTCTTC. Its protein is CASSRAWGRDEQFF. The chain employs TRBV27 and TRBJ2-1; 7 bases line up with TRBD2. Losses at the gene ends were 6 bases for V and 8 bases for J; bases not matched to a gene: 10. Germline V gene sequence: CDR1 MNHEY, CDR2 SMNVEV (reference sequence). CDR3 length equals 14 residues.

The V gene is TRBV5-1, the J gene TRBJ2-1; the match to TRBD1 covers 7 bases. Trimming removed 2 bases from V and 4 bases from J; junction bases left unmatched: 6. CDR1 SGHRS and CDR2 YFSETQ come from the germline V gene. CDR3 length equals 15 residues. The CDR3 loop reads CASSLDQGEYNEQFF. The CDR3 nucleotides read TGCGCCAGCAGCTTAGATCAGGGGGAATACAATGAGCAGTTCTTC.

The V call is TRBV7-6, the J call TRBJ2-1; D possibly corresponds to TRBD2 (7 bases). CDR1 and CDR2 from the germline V gene are SGHVS and FNYEAQ. With 4 bases removed from V and 15 bases from J, the gap between germline ends came to 19 bases. The CDR3 is 13 amino acids. CDR3 sequence reads: CASSSVGGTNLFF. The CDR3 DNA sequence: TGTGCCAGCAGCTCGGTGGGGGGGACAAATCTGTTCTTC.

This clone was recorded once. This sequence joins TRBV19 and TRBJ2-3, with 7 positions matching TRBD1. Germline V gives CDR1 LNHDA, CDR2 SQIVND (reference sequence). The CDR3 has 13 residues. V shed 6 bases and J 6 bases; nucleotides not matched to a gene: 6. The CDR3 loop reads CASSTTGWDTQYF. The CDR3 DNA reads as TGTGCCAGTAGCACGACAGGGTGGGATACGCAGTATTTT. The variable domain in full, with the rest retrieved from reference TRBV19 and TRBJ2-3, is DGGITQSPKYLFRKEGQNVTLSCEQNLNHDAMYWYRQDPGQGLRLIYYSQIVNDFQKGDIAEGYSVSREKKESFPLTVTSAQKNPTAFYLCASSTTGWDTQYFGPGTRLTVL.

V is TRBV28 and J is TRBJ2-1; TRBD2 matches 8 bases. This CDR3 has 14 amino acids. The J segment lost 8 bases and the V segment lost 10 bases, leaving 13 bases of the junction unmatched. Germline CDR1 reads MDHEN; CDR2 reads SYDVKM. As DNA, the CDR3 is TGTGCCACCCTGGGCGGGAGGATCAACGATGAGCAGTTCTTC. The encoded protein is CATLGGRINDEQFF.

The chain couples TRBV10-2 to TRBJ1-1; a possible D gene is TRBD1 (6 bases). The CDR3 runs to 14 residues. Germline-derived CDR1 and CDR2 are WSHSY and SAAADI. The V gene lost 5 bases and the J gene lost 1 base, with 11 bases spanning the gap. This CDR3 reads CASSQQGENTEAFF. Written as DNA, the CDR3 is TGCGCCAGCAGTCAACAGGGCGAGAACACTGAAGCTTTCTTT.

The V gene is TRBV4-2, the J gene TRBJ2-1; 9 bases map to TRBD2. Germline loops: CDR1 LGHNA, CDR2 YNFKEQ. The V gene end was trimmed by 4 bases and the J gene end by 9 bases; junction bases not matched to a gene: 7. The CDR3 contains 14 residues. The CDR3 sequence is CASSLGGTSIEQFF. The CDR3 region has the DNA TGTGCCAGCAGCCTCGGCGGGACTAGCATTGAGCAGTTCTTC.

The CDR3 bases are TGTGCCAGCAGCTACACCGGGACTAGGGTTCGGGACCAGTACTTC. It codes for CASSYTGTRVRDQYF. This chain connects TRBV28 to TRBJ2-5; 8 nucleotides match TRBD2. The V and J ends lost 6 bases and 10 bases, in that order; junction bases with no gene match: 16. Germline CDR1 and CDR2: MDHEN and SYDVKM. This CDR3 contains 15 residues.

This rearrangement joins TRBV7-3 to TRBJ2-3; 11 nucleotides match TRBD1. This CDR3 comprises 15 residues. Losses at the gene ends were 9 bases for V and 7 bases for J; bases not matched to a gene: 12. CDR1 SGHTA and CDR2 FQGTGA come from the germline V gene. The CDR3 sequence: CASQPGTGGSNTQYF. Written as DNA, the CDR3 is TGTGCCAGTCAGCCCGGGACAGGGGGATCAAATACGCAGTATTTT.